This T cell receptor (beta chain) is from a study of blood T cell repertoires in COVID-19. Study at large: Researchers got acute and convalescent COVID-19 samples from the United States, Italy and Spain.

Participants came from roughly 24 US areas, aged roughly 18 to 89 years. Self-reported history from a screening survey and questionnaire set each donor's cohort. Here immunoSEQ multiplex PCR was the method, and the copy in TCRdb shows in-frame clones only, minus some. The sample includes 200,000 to 250,000 clones, over 75% of them seen just once. Germline CDR1 is SGHRS and CDR2 is YFSETQ. The CDR3 contains 14 residues. The V end lost 2 bases, the J end lost 2 bases, and 11 bases lay between the germline ends. Sequenced: PBMCs or T cells enriched from blood (not recorded which). This TCR came from a woman aged 60-75 years who had recovered from COVID-19. J is TRBJ2-7 and V is TRBV5-1, with a possible D match to TRBD2 (6 bases). The CDR3 here is CASSFSGEPYEQYF. DNA for the CDR3: TGCGCCAGCAGCTTTTCGGGGGAGCCCTACGAGCAGTACTTC. The full variable domain, with the rest looked up from reference TRBV5-1 and TRBJ2-7, is KAGVTQTPRYLIKTRGQQVTLSCSPISGHRSVSWYQQTPGQGLQFLFEYFSETQRNKGNFPGRFSGRQFSNSRSEMNVSTLELGDSALYLCASSFSGEPYEQYFGPGTRLTVT.